This passage covers 16 T cell receptor beta chains from one sample sequenced in a study of cytomegalovirus exposure and HLA in healthy donors. Researchers ran the PCR with 60 Vbeta and 13 Jbeta primers. Profiled with immunoSEQ multiplex PCR; TCRdb holds only in-frame clones, not every one. The profile shows about 180,000 clones, over 80% of them singletons. Sequencing was performed on PBMCs. The receptors shown here come from a boy aged 2 to 10 in good health and CMV-seronegative.

CDR3 protein: CASSQEGTASNYGYTF. CDR3 in DNA: TGCGCCAGCAGCCAAGAGGGGACAGCCTCTAACTATGGCTACACCTTC. The chain has TRBV4-3 and TRBJ1-2; 7 bases match TRBD1. CDR3 length: 16 amino acids. With 0 bases clipped from V and 0 bases from J, the junction kept 4 bases outside the gene matches. Germline V gene data show CDR1 as LGHNA and CDR2 as YSLEER.

The chain carries TRBV29-1 and TRBJ2-5; D uncertain. The CDR3 contains 11 residues. V was pared by 4 bases and J by 3 bases, with 6 bases between. Per germline, CDR1 SQVTM and CDR2 ANQGSEA. CDR3 sequence: CSVGREETQYF. The DNA for the CDR3 is TGCAGCGTTGGACGGGAAGAGACCCAGTACTTC.

The chain couples TRBV7-6 to TRBJ2-5, with D tentatively TRBD1 (5 bases). The CDR3 is made up of 15 amino acids. Trimming cost V 7 bases and J 5 bases, with 20 bases left between them. Germline values: CDR1 SGHVS, CDR2 FNYEAQ. The CDR3 DNA reads TGTGCCAGCACCCAGGGTCCGGCGGAGTGGGAGACCCAGTACTTC. Amino acid sequence: CASTQGPAEWETQYF.

This chain connects TRBV7-8 to TRBJ2-1, with TRBD2 identical over 13 bases. J gave up 7 bases and V 3 bases, and 3 bases lay outside the gene matches. CDR3 size: 15 residues. Germline V gene data show CDR1 as SGHVS and CDR2 as FQNEAQ. The DNA for the CDR3 is TGTGCCAGCAGCTTCGGGACTAGCGGGGCAAATGAGCAGTTCTTC. Protein sequence: CASSFGTSGANEQFF.

V usage is TRBV7-9 and J usage is TRBJ1-1; 9 bases are a match to TRBD1. The trim removed 3 bases at V and 7 bases at J, leaving 12 bases unmatched. CDR1 SEHNR and CDR2 FQNEAQ come from the germline V gene (reference sequence). This CDR3 spans 16 amino acids. This CDR3 reads CASSFTKDRGEDEAFF. CDR3 sequence (DNA): TGTGCCAGCAGCTTCACCAAGGACAGGGGAGAAGATGAAGCTTTCTTT.

This sequence joins TRBV7-3 and TRBJ2-1; 15 bases align to TRBD2. The CDR3 runs to 17 residues. Trimming took 4 bases from V and 7 from J; bases not matched to a gene: 8. The germline gives CDR1 SGHTA, CDR2 FQGTGA. This chain's CDR3 is CASSSPGLAGGKNEQFF. The CDR3 DNA sequence: TGTGCCAGCAGCTCTCCGGGACTAGCGGGAGGAAAGAATGAGCAGTTCTTC.

The gene calls are TRBV7-9 and TRBJ2-3; unclear D gene. Trimming removed 5 bases at V and 8 bases at J, with 8 bases between. From germline, CDR1 is SEHNR and CDR2 FQNEAQ (reference sequence). The CDR3 sequence is 11 residues long. CDR3 loop: CASSPRSTQYF. The CDR3 region has the DNA TGTGCCAGCAGCCCCCGGAGTACGCAGTATTTT. The variable domain in full, completed from reference TRBV7-9 and TRBJ2-3, reads DTGVSQNPRHKITKRGQNVTFRCDPISEHNRLYWYRQTLGQGPEFLTYFQNEAQLEKSRLLSDRFSAERPKGSFSTLEIQRTEQGDSAMYLCASSPRSTQYFGPGTRLTVL.

The J gene is TRBJ2-2, the V gene TRBV21-1; the DNA was not used to check the table's D call, TRBD1. TRBV21-1 is given as a pseudogene. The CDR3 has 18 residues. The CDR3 here is CASSSGTHGPANTGELFF. Here the CDR3 DNA reads TGTGCCAGCAGTTCCGGGACACACGGGCCTGCGAACACCGGGGAGCTGTTTTTT.

The J gene is TRBJ2-3, the V gene TRBV5-6; TRBD1 matches 10 bases. With V trimmed by 0 bases and J by 3 bases, 4 bases remained unmatched. Germline V gene lookup returns CDR1 SGHDT and CDR2 YYEEEE. This CDR3 is built from 16 residues. The CDR3 DNA follows: TGTGCCAGCAGCTTGGGACAGGGGGCGTTGACAGATACGCAGTATTTT. Its translation: CASSLGQGALTDTQYF.

The rearrangement uses TRBV11-2 and TRBJ1-4; TRBD1 agrees at 7 bases. The germline V gene has CDR1 SGHAT and CDR2 FQNNGV. This CDR3 region has 14 residues. Trimming removed 5 bases from V and 7 bases from J; junction bases left unmatched: 7. The CDR3 nucleotides are TGTGCCAGCAGCCCAAGGGGGCTTGGTGAAAAACTGTTTTTT. Residues: CASSPRGLGEKLFF.

The chain recombines TRBV5-1 with TRBJ2-2; 7 nucleotides match TRBD1. The germline CDR1 and CDR2 sequences are SGHRS and YFSETQ. Losses at the gene ends were 4 bases for V and 0 bases for J; bases not matched to a gene: 3. This CDR3 has 15 amino acids. CDR3 DNA sequence: TGCGCCAGCAGCCGGGACAGCGCGAACACCGGGGAGCTGTTTTTT. It encodes CASSRDSANTGELFF.

The chain employs TRBV10-1 and TRBJ2-7; 8 nucleotides agree with TRBD2. Trimming at V came to 4 bases and at J to 2 bases, leaving 4 bases not matched to a gene. Germline assignment: CDR1 WNHNN and CDR2 SYGVQD (reference sequence). This CDR3 is built from 14 residues. The DNA for the CDR3 is TGCGCCAGCAGTGTGAGCGGGAGTACCTACGAGCAGTACTTC. It yields the protein CASSVSGSTYEQYF.

The count of this clone is one. CDR3 DNA sequence: TGTGCCAGCAGCTCGAACCTCCGGGACAGGGAAGGGTTGGATACGCAGTATTTT. Translated, it gives CASSSNLRDREGLDTQYF. This rearrangement joins TRBV7-8 to TRBJ2-3; TRBD1 matches at 9 bases. The length of the CDR3 is 18 residues. The V gene's germline CDR1 is SGHVS and CDR2 FQNEAQ. J was trimmed by 6 bases and V by 4 bases; bases with no gene match: 17.

The chain is built from TRBV14 and TRBJ2-4, with a weak D call TRBD2 (6 bases). This CDR3 has 14 amino acids. In germline, CDR1 is SGHDN, CDR2 FVKESK. Trimming took off 5 bases at V and 5 bases at J, with 13 bases between the two ends. The CDR3 DNA reads TGTGCCAGCAGCACAGGAGGGGTCCAAAACATTCAGTACTTC. Amino acids: CASSTGGVQNIQYF.

This clone appeared a single time. This rearrangement joins TRBV11-3 to TRBJ2-7; maybe TRBD1 (5 bases). The CDR3 loop spans 14 amino acids. CDR1 is SGHNT and CDR2 is YENEEA in the germline V gene. V lost 5 bases and J lost 0, with 11 bases in between. The CDR3 region is CASSRIRGSYEQYV. In nucleotides, the CDR3 is TGTGCCAGCAGCCGGATAAGGGGCTCCTACGAGCAGTACGTC.

This clone was found once. This chain uses TRBV30 with TRBJ2-3, with D perhaps matching TRBD2 (6 bases). V lost 1 base and J lost 4, with 15 bases in between. Germline V lookup: CDR1 GTSNPN, CDR2 SVGIG (reference sequence). This CDR3 is 15 amino acids long. The CDR3 DNA sequence: TGTGCCTGGAGTGACGGACTCGGGAGCCCAGATACGCAGTATTTT. Translating gives CAWSDGLGSPDTQYF.